The source of this T cell receptor beta chain is a study of shared T cell receptors in the human thymus. Here immunoSEQ multiplex PCR was the method, and the copy in TCRdb shows in-frame clones only, minus some. The table lists about 380,000 clones, roughly 94% of them singletons. Sequencing was performed on thymocytes. The TCR comes from a human donor.

CDR3 DNA sequence: TGTGCCAGCAGCCCCACCCCAGTTAGCGGGAGGGCCCAAGATACGCAGTATTTT. Translation gives CASSPTPVSGRAQDTQYF. The chain couples TRBV5-4 to TRBJ2-3; 11 bases match TRBD2. This CDR3 spans 18 amino acids. Losses at the gene ends were 4 bases for V and 5 bases for J; bases not matched to a gene: 15. Germline V gene sequence: CDR1 SGHNT, CDR2 YYREEE (reference sequence).